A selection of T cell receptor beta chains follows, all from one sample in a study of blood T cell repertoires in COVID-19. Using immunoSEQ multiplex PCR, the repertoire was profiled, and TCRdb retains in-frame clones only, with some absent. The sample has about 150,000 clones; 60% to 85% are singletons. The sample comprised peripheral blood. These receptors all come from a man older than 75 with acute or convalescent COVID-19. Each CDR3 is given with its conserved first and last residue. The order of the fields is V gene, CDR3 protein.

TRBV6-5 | CASSGGWREPQHF
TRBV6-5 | CASVSVPPGGEKLFF
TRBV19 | CASSIPRGLNTGELFF
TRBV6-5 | CASSYSLQFSGNTIYF
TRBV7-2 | CASSLGGANYGYTF
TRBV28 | CASTPRGQGRSTQYF
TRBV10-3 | CATTGTYIGEQFF
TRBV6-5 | CASSLRDGGNTIYF
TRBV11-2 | CASSLGSGTSRGETQYF
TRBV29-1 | CSVGLAGGITDTQYF
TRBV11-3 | CASSLAAGLNYEQYF
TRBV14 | CASSPQLGVGPVYNEQFF
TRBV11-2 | CASSLTRVVNTEAFF
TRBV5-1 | CASRPGGDFDYGYTF
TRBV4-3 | CASSQGQGEEKLFF
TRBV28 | CASSQPGATNEKLFF
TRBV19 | CASGNSYGYTF
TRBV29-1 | CSVEGNRANTEAFF
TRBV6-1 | CASSDYSLNTGELFF
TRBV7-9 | CASSQRGGAENEQFF